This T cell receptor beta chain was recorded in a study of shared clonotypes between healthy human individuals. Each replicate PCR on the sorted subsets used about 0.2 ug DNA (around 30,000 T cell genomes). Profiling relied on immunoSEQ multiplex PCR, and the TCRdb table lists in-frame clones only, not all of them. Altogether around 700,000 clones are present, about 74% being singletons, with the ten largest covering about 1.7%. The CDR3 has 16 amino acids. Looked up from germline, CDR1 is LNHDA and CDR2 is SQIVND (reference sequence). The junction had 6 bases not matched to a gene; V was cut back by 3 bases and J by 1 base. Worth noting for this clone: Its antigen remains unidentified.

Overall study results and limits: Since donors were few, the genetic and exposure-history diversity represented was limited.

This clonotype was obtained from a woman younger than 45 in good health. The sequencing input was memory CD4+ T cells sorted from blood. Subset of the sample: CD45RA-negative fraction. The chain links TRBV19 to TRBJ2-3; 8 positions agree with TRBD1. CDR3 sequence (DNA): TGTGCCAGTAGTATCCAAGGGACAGGCCGCACAGATACGCAGTATTTT. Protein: CASSIQGTGRTDTQYF.